This T cell receptor (beta chain) was sequenced during a study of OX40 agonist ivuxolimab in advanced cancers. Some clones are missing from TCRdb's copy, which holds only in-frame ones; the method was immunoSEQ multiplex PCR. Found here are 60,000 or so clones, around 90% of them singletons; the top ten hold just over 0.75%. There are 15 residues in the CDR3. The germline V gene encodes CDR1 SGHTA and CDR2 FQGTGA. Trimming took 0 bases from V and 6 from J; bases not matched to a gene: 8. The input for sequencing was CD4+ or CD8+ T cells sorted from blood, taken in a trial of the OX40 agonist ivuxolimab. This receptor was identified in an adult with an advanced solid tumor such as melanoma, head and neck, liver or kidney cancer. V usage is TRBV7-3 and J usage is TRBJ2-7, with 7 bases matching TRBD2. CDR3 sequence: CASSLTAGRGFEQYF. The CDR3 DNA follows: TGTGCCAGCAGCTTAACAGCGGGGCGAGGCTTCGAGCAGTACTTC. The full variable domain, completed using reference TRBV7-3 and TRBJ2-7, is GAGVSQTPSNKVTEKGKYVELRCDPISGHTALYWYRQSLGQGPEFLIYFQGTGAADDSGLPNDRFFAVRPEGSVSTLKIQRTERGDSAVYLCASSLTAGRGFEQYFGPGTRLTVT.